These T cell receptor beta chains were read from a single sample in a study of blood T cell repertoires in COVID-19. TCRdb keeps only in-frame clones here, not all; method: immunoSEQ multiplex PCR. The sample holds 150,000 to 200,000 clones, approximately 82% seen once. Sequencing input: PBMCs or T cells enriched from blood (not recorded which). The receptors originated from a woman aged 55-69 years with acute COVID-19. Each CDR3 is given with its conserved first and last residue. The D gene is left open where the match is weak. Clone size is given for some rows only: seen once, a few or many times, or a class if the clone is expanded.

j_call v_call d_call cdr3_length clone_size cdr3_aa cdr3_nt
TRBJ2-1 TRBV27 NA 13 NA CASSLGYGYEQFF TGTGCCAGCAGTTTGGGCTATGGCTATGAGCAGTTCTTC
TRBJ1-2 TRBV18 TRBD1 16 NA CASSPWTGEPNYGYTF TGTGCCAGCTCACCCTGGACAGGAGAGCCTAACTATGGCTACACCTTC
TRBJ1-5 TRBV5-8 TRBD1 16 NA CASSLTLDRGHQPQHF TGTGCCAGCAGCTTGACCCTGGACAGGGGGCATCAGCCCCAGCATTTT
TRBJ2-4 TRBV18 NA 13 NA CASSPVDKNIQYF TGTGCCAGCTCACCAGTAGACAAAAACATTCAGTACTTC
TRBJ1-2 TRBV28 NA 13 few CASRKGGDYGYTF TGTGCCAGCAGAAAGGGGGGGGACTATGGCTACACCTTC
TRBJ2-5 TRBV5-1 TRBD1 16 NA CASSLAPGQGGQTQYF TGCGCCAGCAGCTTGGCTCCGGGACAGGGGGGGCAAACCCAGTACTTC
TRBJ1-1 TRBV11-2 NA 14 NA CASRIKGGNTEAFF TGTGCCAGCAGAATTAAAGGGGGGAACACTGAAGCTTTCTTT
TRBJ2-7 TRBV5-1 TRBD1 15 NA CASSSGQTPTYEQYF TGCGCCAGCAGCTCGGGACAGACTCCAACCTACGAGCAGTACTTC
TRBJ2-3 TRBV27 TRBD2 15 NA CASRIPGIAGRKQYF TGTGCCAGCCGAATCCCGGGGATAGCGGGACGTAAGCAGTATTTT
TRBJ2-1 TRBV6-2/TRBV6-3 TRBD2 15 few CASSYVAGGSNEQFF TGTGCCAGCAGTTACGTAGCGGGAGGTAGCAATGAGCAGTTCTTC
TRBJ2-2 TRBV7-6 TRBD2 16 NA CASSSLAGVSTGELFF TGTGCCAGCAGCTCCTTAGCGGGAGTAAGCACCGGGGAGCTGTTTTTT
TRBJ2-1 TRBV10-2 TRBD2 14 NA CVATAGAPGNEQFF TGCGTCGCGACGGCGGGAGCCCCAGGGAATGAGCAGTTCTTC
TRBJ2-2 TRBV12-3/TRBV12-4 NA 13 NA CASSSLNTGELFF TGTGCCAGCAGTTCACTGAACACCGGGGAGCTGTTTTTT
TRBJ1-3 TRBV6-5 NA 14 NA CASMAGAGGNTIYF TGTGCCAGCATGGCAGGGGCTGGCGGAAACACCATATATTTT
TRBJ1-2 TRBV30 NA 10 few CAGSARGYTF TGTGCCGGTTCCGCGAGGGGCTACACCTTC
TRBJ2-1 TRBV5-1 TRBD2 16 NA CASSLTSGVFYNEQFF TGCGCCAGCAGCTTGACTAGCGGGGTCTTTTACAATGAGCAGTTCTTC
TRBJ1-1 TRBV19 NA 17 NA CARTGGVDCLGNTEAFF TGTGCCAGAACCGGGGGTGTAGACTGTTTGGGAAACACTGAAGCTTTCTTT
TRBJ2-2 TRBV4-2 NA 15 NA CASSRRDSTPGELFF TGTGCCAGCAGCCGGCGGGACTCCACCCCCGGGGAGCTGTTTTTT
TRBJ2-7 TRBV20-1 TRBD1 11 NA CSAWDSYEQYF TGCAGTGCCTGGGACAGCTACGAGCAGTACTTC
TRBJ1-6 TRBV2 TRBD1 18 NA CASSAGTGGVMYNSPLHF TGTGCCAGCAGTGCCGGGACAGGGGGTGTAATGTATAATTCACCCCTCCACTTT
TRBJ1-2 TRBV27 NA 15 NA CASSLSGGGYYGYTF TGTGCCAGCAGTTTATCGGGGGGAGGGTACTATGGCTACACCTTC
TRBJ2-7 TRBV30 NA 15 NA CAWSVGTLITDEQYF TGTGCCTGGAGTGTAGGGACATTGATTACGGACGAGCAGTACTTC
TRBJ1-2 TRBV30 NA 12 NA CALFTVDYGYTF TGTGCCTTATTTACAGTAGACTATGGCTACACCTTC
TRBJ1-6 TRBV28 NA 14 NA CASSFPQANSPLHF TGTGCCAGCAGTTTCCCACAGGCTAATTCACCCCTCCACTTT
TRBJ2-1 TRBV7-9 TRBD2 17 many CASSLETSGWGFNEQFF TGTGCCAGCAGCTTAGAAACTAGCGGGTGGGGGTTTAATGAGCAGTTCTTC
TRBJ2-7 TRBV2 TRBD2 14 NA CASSAAGLVYEQYF TGTGCCAGCAGTGCAGCGGGACTGGTCTACGAGCAGTACTTC
TRBJ2-1 TRBV25-1 NA 14 NA CASSLSGPYNEQFF TGTGCCAGCAGCCTCAGCGGGCCTTACAATGAGCAGTTCTTC
TRBJ1-1 TRBV5-1 NA 15 NA CASSGSGTGNTEAFF TGCGCCAGCAGCGGATCCGGGACTGGGAACACTGAAGCTTTCTTT
TRBJ2-5 TRBV5-5 TRBD1 17 NA CASSAGQGALYQETQYF TGTGCCAGCAGCGCCGGACAGGGGGCCCTGTACCAAGAGACCCAGTACTTC
TRBJ2-2 TRBV11-2 NA 13 NA CASSPGSPGELFF TGTGCCAGCAGCCCCGGGTCCCCCGGGGAGCTGTTTTTT
TRBJ1-3 TRBV5-6 NA 16 NA CASSLGGLRSGNTIYF TGTGCCAGCAGCTTGGGGGGGCTTCGCTCTGGAAACACCATATATTTT
TRBJ1-2 TRBV5-1 NA 14 NA CASSLRGNQDGYTF TGCGCCAGCAGCTTGAGGGGGAATCAAGATGGCTACACCTTC
TRBJ1-1 TRBV18 TRBD1 15 once CASSPSGTVNTEAFF TGTGCCAGCTCACCATCCGGGACAGTGAACACTGAAGCTTTCTTT
TRBJ1-4 TRBV30 TRBD1 15 NA CAWSVRGQGKEKLFF TGTGCCTGGAGTGTACGCGGACAGGGGAAGGAAAAACTGTTTTTT
TRBJ2-1 TRBV5-1 TRBD2 16 few CASSLRLAGTYNEQFF TGCGCCAGCAGCCTACGACTAGCGGGGACTTACAATGAGCAGTTCTTC
TRBJ1-1 TRBV24-1 NA 15 NA CATSAPPGQNTEAFF TGTGCCACCAGTGCTCCACCGGGACAGAACACTGAAGCTTTCTTT
TRBJ1-1 TRBV21-1 NA 12 NA CAYFKSNTEAFF TGTGCCTACTTTAAGTCGAACACTGAAGCTTTCTTT
TRBJ2-2 TRBV4-2 NA 14 NA CASSPTTNTGELFF TGTGCCAGCAGCCCGACAACCAACACCGGGGAGCTGTTTTTT
TRBJ2-3 TRBV5-6 NA 13 NA CASTKSPTDTQYF TGTGCCAGCACAAAGAGCCCAACGGATACGCAGTATTTT
TRBJ1-1 TRBV19 TRBD1 12 few CASSPIQGRTFF TGTGCCAGTAGCCCGATACAGGGGCGAACTTTCTTT
TRBJ1-1 TRBV7-8 NA 13 NA CASSSFRNTEAFF TGTGCCAGCAGCTCGTTCAGGAACACTGAAGCTTTCTTT
TRBJ2-1 TRBV6-5 TRBD1 14 few CARFIRDRDDEQFF TGTGCCAGATTTATCCGGGACAGGGACGATGAGCAGTTCTTC
TRBJ1-1 TRBV6-5 NA 13 NA CASRRQVNTEAFF TGTGCCAGCAGGAGACAGGTGAACACTGAAGCTTTCTTT
TRBJ1-2 TRBV19 TRBD1 14 NA CASRNRGGDYGYTF TGTGCCAGTAGGAACAGGGGGGGCGACTATGGCTACACCTTC
TRBJ1-1 TRBV7-2 NA 18 NA CASSPGFTGLRMNTEAFF TGTGCCAGCAGCCCGGGATTTACTGGGCTGAGAATGAACACTGAAGCTTTCTTT
TRBJ1-2 TRBV19 NA 11 NA CASQTDYGYTF TGTGCCAGTCAGACAGACTATGGCTACACCTTC
TRBJ1-1 TRBV5-1 TRBD1 14 NA CASSFTGGSTEAFF TGCGCCAGCAGCTTCACAGGGGGTAGCACTGAAGCTTTCTTT
TRBJ2-1 TRBV12-3/TRBV12-4 TRBD1 13 NA CASSLQGVNEQFF TGTGCCAGCAGTTTACAGGGGGTGAATGAGCAGTTCTTC
TRBJ2-5 TRBV6-5 NA 15 NA CASSYDTRGQETQYF TGTGCCAGCAGTTACGATACACGGGGACAAGAGACCCAGTACTTC
TRBJ2-1 TRBV7-2 TRBD2 14 NA CASSRGGTSNEQFF TGTGCCAGCAGCCGGGGAGGGACCTCCAATGAGCAGTTCTTC
TRBJ2-1 TRBV3-1/TRBV3-2 NA 15 few CASSRDTVSYNEQFF TGTGCCAGCAGCCGGGACACAGTCTCGTACAATGAGCAGTTCTTC
TRBJ2-3 TRBV2 NA 16 NA CASSEAHGLNTDTQYF TGTGCCAGCAGTGAAGCACACGGACTTAACACAGATACGCAGTATTTT
TRBJ1-2 TRBV7-2 NA 14 NA CASSLSGRVEGYTF TGTGCCAGCAGCTTATCAGGGAGGGTCGAGGGCTACACCTTC
TRBJ2-7 TRBV7-2 TRBD2 16 NA CASSLGLAGPSYEQYF TGTGCCAGCAGCTTAGGGTTAGCGGGGCCCTCCTACGAGCAGTACTTC
TRBJ1-4 TRBV20-1 NA 10 NA CRGGREKLFF TGCAGGGGGGGTAGAGAAAAACTGTTTTTT
TRBJ1-3 TRBV7-2 TRBD1 15 NA CASSFTGVSGNTIYF TGTGCCAGCAGCTTTACAGGGGTCTCTGGAAACACCATATATTTT
TRBJ2-3 TRBV24-1 NA 13 NA CATSDRLRGTQYF TGTGCCACCAGTGATAGACTTCGGGGGACGCAGTATTTT
TRBJ2-5 TRBV7-9 NA 16 many CASSHGQRTQQETQYF TGTGCCAGCAGCCATGGACAACGGACGCAACAAGAGACCCAGTACTTC